This T cell receptor beta chain was obtained from a study of cytomegalovirus exposure and HLA in healthy donors. Losses at the gene ends were 2 bases for V and 7 bases for J; bases not matched to a gene: 6. Germline loops: CDR1 LGHNA, CDR2 YSLEER. This CDR3 is built from 16 residues. The PCR made use of 60 Vbeta and 13 Jbeta primers. Only in-frame clones appear in the TCRdb table, and some are missing; sequencing was by immunoSEQ multiplex PCR. The sample has over 75,000 clones, around 80% seen once. The TCR was taken from a woman aged 60-70 years in good health and CMV-seronegative. Source material: PBMCs. The chain links TRBV4-3 to TRBJ2-3, with 13 bases identical to TRBD2. The CDR3 is CASSQKSGTSGNTQYF. The CDR3 DNA is TGCGCCAGCAGCCAAAAATCCGGGACTAGCGGGAATACGCAGTATTTT.